This is a list of T cell receptor beta chains from one sample in a study of blood T cell repertoires in COVID-19. Sequencing was performed with immunoSEQ multiplex PCR; in TCRdb, only in-frame clones are kept and a portion is missing. The repertoire includes roughly 85,000 clones, 80% to 90% of them detected once, and around a quarter sits in the top ten. Sequenced input: peripheral blood. The receptor source for this set is a man aged 50 or older with active or convalescent COVID-19. The CDR3 runs from the conserved cysteine through the conserved F or W. The D gene is left open where the match is weak. Rows may omit the clone size; those that give it use once, few, many or a size class.

abundance	v_gene	j_gene	d_gene	CDR3aa	CDR3nt
.	TRBV11-2	TRBJ1-6	TRBD1	CASSPGTGDSPLHF	TGTGCCAGCAGCCCAGGGACAGGGGATTCACCCCTCCACTTT
.	TRBV10-3	TRBJ1-1	TRBD1	CAISGDRGITEAFF	TGTGCCATCAGTGGAGACAGGGGGATTACTGAAGCTTTCTTT
.	TRBV25-1	TRBJ2-7	TRBD2	CASSALLSGGSYEQYF	TGTGCCAGCAGTGCCCTCCTTAGCGGGGGGAGCTACGAGCAGTACTTC
.	TRBV5-4	TRBJ1-3	.	CASSFGQSGNTIYF	TGTGCCAGCAGTTTTGGACAGTCTGGAAACACCATATATTTT
.	TRBV6-6	TRBJ1-6	TRBD1	CASSRSGTGSNSPLHF	TGTGCCAGCAGTCGATCCGGGACAGGTTCGAATTCACCCCTCCACTTT
.	TRBV4-1	TRBJ1-1	TRBD1	CASSQTGTENTEAFF	TGCGCCAGCAGCCAGACAGGGACAGAAAACACTGAAGCTTTCTTT
.	TRBV5-1	TRBJ2-3	TRBD2	CASSLYPPGGGGDTQYF	TGCGCCAGCAGCTTATACCCCCCCGGGGGGGGTGGAGATACGCAGTATTTT
.	TRBV6-2/TRBV6-3	TRBJ1-5	TRBD1	CASSYSQLGQSNQPQHF	TGTGCCAGCAGTTACTCACAATTGGGACAGAGCAATCAGCCCCAGCATTTT
.	TRBV5-1	TRBJ2-5	.	CASSLVDSIAQETQYF	TGCGCCAGCAGCTTGGTCGATAGTATAGCCCAAGAGACCCAGTACTTC
.	TRBV7-2	TRBJ2-3	TRBD2	CASGLAGTDTQYF	TGTGCCAGCGGACTAGCGGGCACAGATACGCAGTATTTT
.	TRBV7-8	TRBJ1-3	TRBD1	CASSARQGAGNTIYF	TGTGCCAGCAGCGCGAGACAGGGGGCTGGAAACACCATATATTTT
.	TRBV28	TRBJ2-5	.	CASSGGISSRAQYF	TGTGCCAGCAGTGGAGGGATATCTTCACGGGCCCAGTACTTC
.	TRBV2	TRBJ2-5	.	CASSEYTAQETQYF	TGTGCCAGCAGTGAGTACACAGCCCAAGAGACCCAGTACTTC
.	TRBV28	TRBJ1-5	.	CASRLPWGGSNQPQHF	TGTGCCAGCAGACTACCCTGGGGGGGTAGCAATCAGCCCCAGCATTTT
.	TRBV12-3/TRBV12-4	TRBJ2-7	TRBD1	CASYRQGGDEQYF	TGTGCCAGCTATCGACAGGGGGGAGACGAGCAGTACTTC
.	TRBV5-6	TRBJ1-1	.	CASTTLTGSWDTEAFF	TGTGCCAGCACTACGCTAACCGGGAGCTGGGACACTGAAGCTTTCTTT
.	TRBV29-1	TRBJ2-1	TRBD1	CSAERGGQGKNEQFF	TGCAGCGCCGAAAGGGGAGGACAGGGGAAGAATGAGCAGTTCTTC
.	TRBV7-2	TRBJ2-1	.	CASSLQGGVHEQFF	TGTGCCAGCAGCTTACAGGGTGGTGTCCATGAGCAGTTCTTC
.	TRBV5-4	TRBJ2-2	TRBD1	CASRAGTGAIGELFF	TGTGCCAGCAGAGCCGGGACAGGGGCCATTGGGGAGCTGTTTTTT
.	TRBV19	TRBJ2-1	.	CASSRSGRPINHEQFF	TGTGCCAGTAGCCGGTCAGGTAGGCCTATTAACCATGAGCAGTTCTTC
few	TRBV5-4	TRBJ2-1	TRBD2	CASSLGLANEQFF	TGTGCCAGCAGCTTGGGACTAGCCAATGAGCAGTTCTTC
.	TRBV5-1	TRBJ1-4	.	CASTRGGYNEKLFF	TGCGCCAGCACCCGCGGGGGCTATAATGAAAAACTGTTTTTT
.	TRBV24-1	TRBJ1-3	TRBD1	CATSDNRQGFENTIYF	TGTGCCACCAGTGATAATCGACAGGGTTTTGAAAACACCATATATTTT
.	TRBV10-1	TRBJ2-7	TRBD2	CASSGTSGTYEQYF	TGCGCCAGCAGTGGCACTAGCGGGACATACGAGCAGTACTTC
.	TRBV7-2	TRBJ2-3	.	CASSQVDTQYF	TGTGCCAGCAGCCAGGTAGATACGCAGTATTTT
.	TRBV14	TRBJ2-7	TRBD2	CASSRDYNTYEQYF	TGTGCCAGCAGCCGGGACTACAATACCTACGAGCAGTACTTC
.	TRBV30	TRBJ1-4	TRBD1	CAWRGKGGLGEKLFF	TGTGCCTGGAGGGGTAAAGGGGGCTTAGGAGAAAAACTGTTTTTT
.	TRBV5-6	TRBJ1-6	.	CASSLARWSSPLHF	TGTGCCAGCAGCTTGGCGCGGTGGAGTTCACCCCTCCACTTT
.	TRBV5-1	TRBJ2-2	.	CASSSPGNTGELFF	TGCGCCAGCAGCTCCCCGGGGAACACCGGGGAGCTGTTTTTT
.	TRBV6-6	TRBJ2-7	.	CASTPDKYYEQYF	TGTGCCAGCACCCCAGACAAATACTACGAGCAGTACTTC
.	TRBV6-5	TRBJ2-7	.	CASSYSGQKGSYEQYF	TGTGCCAGCAGTTACTCTGGACAAAAGGGGTCCTACGAGCAGTACTTC
.	TRBV19	TRBJ2-5	TRBD1	CASQLGRDSQETQYF	TGTGCCTCACAATTGGGCCGGGACAGTCAAGAGACCCAGTACTTC
.	TRBV28	TRBJ2-1	TRBD2	CASTPWGTSVYNEQFF	TGTGCCAGCACCCCGTGGGGGACTAGCGTTTACAATGAGCAGTTCTTC
.	TRBV7-9	TRBJ2-1	TRBD1	CASSLRTGMNEQFF	TGTGCCAGCAGCTTGAGGACAGGGATGAATGAGCAGTTCTTC
.	TRBV30	TRBJ2-5	TRBD2	CAWSLAGVGETQYF	TGTGCCTGGAGTTTAGCGGGAGTGGGAGAGACCCAGTACTTC
.	TRBV20-1	TRBJ2-3	.	CSASLTDTQYF	TGCAGTGCTAGCCTCACAGATACGCAGTATTTT
.	TRBV11-2	TRBJ2-2	.	CASSSYGSTGELFF	TGTGCCAGCAGCTCTTACGGGAGCACCGGGGAGCTGTTTTTT
.	TRBV19	TRBJ1-5	TRBD1	CASSRRQGADNQPQHF	TGTGCCAGTAGTAGGCGACAGGGGGCAGACAATCAGCCCCAGCATTTT
few	TRBV28	TRBJ1-4	TRBD1	CASSPSGTGGEKLFF	TGTGCCAGCAGTCCCTCCGGGACAGGGGGGGAAAAACTGTTTTTT
.	TRBV6-1	TRBJ1-5	.	CASRGAVSNQPQHF	TGTGCCAGCCGCGGTGCGGTAAGCAATCAGCCCCAGCATTTT
.	TRBV7-8	TRBJ2-3	.	CASSLAALDTQYF	TGTGCCAGCAGCTTAGCGGCTTTAGATACGCAGTATTTT
.	TRBV3-1/TRBV3-2	TRBJ2-3	TRBD2	CASSQDRGLAGGPRDTQYF	TGTGCCAGCAGCCAAGATCGAGGACTAGCGGGGGGGCCGAGAGATACGCAGTATTTT